Sequencing of this TCR beta chain was carried out in a study of read filtering for tumor transcriptome and immune sequencing. Germline V gene sequence: CDR1 MGHRA, CDR2 YSYEKL. Trimming cost V 0 bases and J 2 bases, with 11 bases left between them. The CDR3 totals 15 residues. General study findings and limits: Sorted CD138-negative bone marrow cells were not purified T cells.

This clonotype came up many times. Its specificity is unknown. This library used roughly 400 ng RNA and molecular barcoded adaptors spanning alpha/delta and beta/gamma chains. TCRdb recomputed calls from the reads with MiXCR, one row per CDR3 protein. The table records 20,000 to 25,000 distinct CDR3 sequences, roughly 13% of them present only once. The chain carries TRBV4-1 and TRBJ2-7; D is possibly TRBD1 (5 bases). The specimen sequenced was a population of CD138-negative cells sorted from bone marrow. The receptor was derived from a donor aged 40 or over with multiple myeloma. CDR3 residues: CASSQDWQGTYEQYF. DNA of the CDR3: TGCGCCAGCAGCCAAGATTGGCAGGGAACCTACGAGCAGTACTTC.